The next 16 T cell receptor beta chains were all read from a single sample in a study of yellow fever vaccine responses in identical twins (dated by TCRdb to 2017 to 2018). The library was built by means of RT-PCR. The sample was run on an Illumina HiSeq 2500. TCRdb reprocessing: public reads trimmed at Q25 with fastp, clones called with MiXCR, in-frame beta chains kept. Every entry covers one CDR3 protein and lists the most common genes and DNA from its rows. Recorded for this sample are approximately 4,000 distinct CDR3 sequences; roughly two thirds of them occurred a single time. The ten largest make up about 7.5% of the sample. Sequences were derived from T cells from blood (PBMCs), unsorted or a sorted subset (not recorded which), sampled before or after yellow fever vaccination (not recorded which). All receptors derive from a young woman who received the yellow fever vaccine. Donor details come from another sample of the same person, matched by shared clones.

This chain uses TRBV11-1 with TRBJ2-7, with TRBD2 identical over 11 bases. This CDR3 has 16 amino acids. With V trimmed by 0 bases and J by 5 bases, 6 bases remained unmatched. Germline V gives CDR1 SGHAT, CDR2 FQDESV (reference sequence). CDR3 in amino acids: CASSLAGTSGYHEQYF. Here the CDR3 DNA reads TGTGCCAGCAGCTTAGCGGGGACTAGCGGCTACCACGAGCAGTACTTC.

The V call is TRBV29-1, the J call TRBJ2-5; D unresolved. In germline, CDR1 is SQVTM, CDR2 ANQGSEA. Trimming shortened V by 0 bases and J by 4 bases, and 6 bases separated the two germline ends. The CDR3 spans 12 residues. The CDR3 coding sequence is TGCAGCGTTGAAGATTTAGGAGAGACCCAGTACTTC. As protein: CSVEDLGETQYF.

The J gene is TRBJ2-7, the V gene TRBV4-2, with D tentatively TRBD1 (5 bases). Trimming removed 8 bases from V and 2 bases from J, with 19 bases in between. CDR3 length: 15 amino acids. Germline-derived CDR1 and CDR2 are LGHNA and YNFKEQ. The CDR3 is CASAQQMTATYEQYF. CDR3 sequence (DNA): TGTGCCAGCGCACAACAGATGACAGCTACCTACGAGCAGTACTTC.

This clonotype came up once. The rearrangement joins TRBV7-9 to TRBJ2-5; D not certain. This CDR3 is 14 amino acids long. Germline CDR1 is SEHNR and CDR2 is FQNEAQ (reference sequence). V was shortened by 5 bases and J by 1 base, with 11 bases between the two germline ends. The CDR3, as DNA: TGTGCCAGCAGCCCGGGTGAAGTCCAAGAGACCCAGTACTTC. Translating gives CASSPGEVQETQYF.

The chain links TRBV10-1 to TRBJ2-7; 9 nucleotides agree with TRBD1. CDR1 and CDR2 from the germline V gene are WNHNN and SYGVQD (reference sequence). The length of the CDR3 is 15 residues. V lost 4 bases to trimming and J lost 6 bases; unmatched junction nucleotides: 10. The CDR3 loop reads CASSAWDRETSEQYF. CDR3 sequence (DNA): TGCGCCAGCAGTGCTTGGGACAGGGAGACTAGCGAGCAGTACTTC.

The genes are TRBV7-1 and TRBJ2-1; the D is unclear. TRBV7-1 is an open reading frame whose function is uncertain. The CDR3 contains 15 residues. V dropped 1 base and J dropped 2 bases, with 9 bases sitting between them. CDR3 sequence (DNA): TGTGCCAGCAGCTCAGGAGATACTACCTACAATGAGCAGTTCTTC. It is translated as CASSSGDTTYNEQFF.

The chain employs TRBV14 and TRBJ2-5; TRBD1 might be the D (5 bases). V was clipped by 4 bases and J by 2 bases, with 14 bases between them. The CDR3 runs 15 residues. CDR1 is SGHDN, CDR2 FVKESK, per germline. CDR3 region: CASSPWGLAQETQYF. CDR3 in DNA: TGTGCCAGCAGCCCCTGGGGCCTTGCACAAGAGACCCAGTACTTC. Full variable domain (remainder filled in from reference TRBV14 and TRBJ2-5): EAGVTQFPSHSVIEKGQTVTLRCDPISGHDNLYWYRRVMGKEIKFLLHFVKESKQDESGMPNNRFLAERTGGTYSTLKVQPAELEDSGVYFCASSPWGLAQETQYFGPGTRLLVL.

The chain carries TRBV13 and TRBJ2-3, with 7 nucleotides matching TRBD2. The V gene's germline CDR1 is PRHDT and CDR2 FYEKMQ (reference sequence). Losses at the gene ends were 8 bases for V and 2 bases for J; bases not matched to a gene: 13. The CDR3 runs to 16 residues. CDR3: CASSNPAGSITDTQYF. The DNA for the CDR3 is TGTGCCAGCTCCAACCCAGCGGGATCTATCACAGATACGCAGTATTTT.

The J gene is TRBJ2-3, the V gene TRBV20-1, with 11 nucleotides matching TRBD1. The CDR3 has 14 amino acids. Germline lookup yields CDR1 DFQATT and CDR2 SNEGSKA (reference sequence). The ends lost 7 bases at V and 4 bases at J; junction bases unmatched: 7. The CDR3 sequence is CSDTRDRGADTQYF. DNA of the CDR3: TGCAGTGACACCCGGGACAGGGGGGCAGATACGCAGTATTTT.

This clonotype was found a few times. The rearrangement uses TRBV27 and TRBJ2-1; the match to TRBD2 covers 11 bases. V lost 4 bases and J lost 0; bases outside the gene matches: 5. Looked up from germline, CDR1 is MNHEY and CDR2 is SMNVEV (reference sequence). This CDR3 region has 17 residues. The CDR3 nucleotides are TGTGCCAGCAGTTCAAGACTAGCGGGGAGCTCCTACAATGAGCAGTTCTTC. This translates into CASSSRLAGSSYNEQFF.

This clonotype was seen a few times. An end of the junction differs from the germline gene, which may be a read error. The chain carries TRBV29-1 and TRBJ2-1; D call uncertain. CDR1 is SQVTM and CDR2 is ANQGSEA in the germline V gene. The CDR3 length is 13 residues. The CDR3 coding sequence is TGCAGCGTGGAAGGATATAATCGGAATGAGCAGTTCTTC. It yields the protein CSVEGYNRNEQFF.

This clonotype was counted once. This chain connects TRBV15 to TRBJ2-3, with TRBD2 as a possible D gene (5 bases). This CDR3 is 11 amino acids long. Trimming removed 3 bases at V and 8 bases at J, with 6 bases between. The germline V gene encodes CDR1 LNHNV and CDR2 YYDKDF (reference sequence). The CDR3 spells CATSSGGTQYF. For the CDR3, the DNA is TGTGCCACCAGCAGCGGAGGTACGCAGTATTTT. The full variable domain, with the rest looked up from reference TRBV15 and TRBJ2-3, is DAMVIQNPRYQVTQFGKPVTLSCSQTLNHNVMYWYQQKSSQAPKLLFHYYDKDFNNEADTPDNFQSRRPNTSFCFLDIRSPGLGDTAMYLCATSSGGTQYFGPGTRLTVL.

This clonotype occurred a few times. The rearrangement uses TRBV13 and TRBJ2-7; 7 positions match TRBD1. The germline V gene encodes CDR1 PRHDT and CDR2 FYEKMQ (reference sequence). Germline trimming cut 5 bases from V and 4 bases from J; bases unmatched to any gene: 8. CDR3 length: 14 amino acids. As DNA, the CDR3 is TGTGCCAGCAGCCACCTAGAGGGGGCGTACGAGCAGTACTTC. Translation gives CASSHLEGAYEQYF.

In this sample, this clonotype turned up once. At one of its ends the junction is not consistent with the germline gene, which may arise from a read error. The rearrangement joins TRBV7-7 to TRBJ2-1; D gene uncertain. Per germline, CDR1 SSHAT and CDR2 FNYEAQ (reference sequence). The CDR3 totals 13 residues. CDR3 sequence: CASSPVPSNEQFF. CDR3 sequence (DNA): TGTGCTAGCAGCCCCGTTCCATCCAATGAGCAGTTCTTC.

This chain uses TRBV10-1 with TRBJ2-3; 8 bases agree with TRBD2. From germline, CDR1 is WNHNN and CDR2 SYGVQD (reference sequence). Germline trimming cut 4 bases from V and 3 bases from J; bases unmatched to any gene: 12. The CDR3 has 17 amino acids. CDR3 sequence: CASSGAMSGSSTDTQYF. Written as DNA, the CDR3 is TGCGCCAGCAGTGGGGCTATGAGCGGGAGCTCAACAGATACGCAGTATTTT.

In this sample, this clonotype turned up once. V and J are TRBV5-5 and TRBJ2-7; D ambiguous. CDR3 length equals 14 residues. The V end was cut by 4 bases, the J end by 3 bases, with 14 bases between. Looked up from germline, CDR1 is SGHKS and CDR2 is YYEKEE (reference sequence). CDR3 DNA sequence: TGTGCCAGCAGCCCCGGCCCCTCTGACTACGAGCAGTACTTC. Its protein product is CASSPGPSDYEQYF.